This T cell receptor (beta chain) emerged from a study of lymphopenia after photon versus proton radiotherapy. Regarding the study as a whole: A bigger post-nadir fall in TCR diversity correlated inversely with survival time in deceased patients. Post-nadir diversity loss with photons came from oligoclonal expansion, particularly CD8+ Temra cells. Proton therapy kept repertoires fairly stable, unlike photons, which gained effector/memory cells.

Profiling relied on immunoSEQ multiplex PCR, and the TCRdb table lists in-frame clones only, not all of them. This table has approximately 65,000 clones, around 86% appearing once. Germline V gene sequence: CDR1 SGHTS, CDR2 YDEGEE. The CDR3 covers 15 residues. V shed 0 bases and J shed 4 bases, with 11 bases lying between them. This clone was picked up one time. The antigen remains unidentified. The material was peripheral blood, obtained from a patient treated with proton-based radiotherapy. The receptor was derived from a man older than 75 with esophageal cancer. The J gene is TRBJ1-3, the V gene TRBV5-8; possibly TRBD1 for D (5 bases). CDR3 nucleotide sequence: TGTGCCAGCAGCTTGGGAGGGACTCCGGGAAACACCATATATTTT. This translates into CASSLGGTPGNTIYF. The full variable domain, with the rest looked up from reference TRBV5-8 and TRBJ1-3, is EAGVTQSPTHLIKTRGQQATLRCSPISGHTSVYWYQQALGLGLQFLLWYDEGEERNRGNFPPRFSGRQFPNYSSELNVNALELEDSALYLCASSLGGTPGNTIYFGEGSWLTVV.